These T cell receptor beta chains were read from a single sample in a study of shared clonotypes between healthy human individuals. The repertoire was sequenced with immunoSEQ multiplex PCR; TCRdb's copy has only in-frame clones and lacks some. The sample lists over a million clones, 75% to 80% seen once, with about 0.52% in the top ten. The sample was memory CD4+ T cells from PBMCs. The receptor set was obtained from a young man in good health. Some clones in this sample may be carry-over from other donors' samples. Each CDR3 is given with its conserved first and last residue. The D gene is left open where the match is weak. A clone size is listed for some rows: how often the clone was seen (once, few, many), or a class if it is expanded.

>TRBV2|TRBJ1-4|once|NA
CASSLTGNEKLFF
TGTGCCAGCAGTTTGACGGGCAATGAAAAACTGTTTTTT
>TRBV7-6|TRBJ2-3|NA|TRBD2
CASSLFGTSGSTDTQYF
TGTGCCAGCAGCTTGTTTGGGACTAGCGGGAGCACAGATACGCAGTATTTT
>TRBV5-4|TRBJ2-7|many|NA
CASSRGGRAENEQYF
TGTGCCAGCAGCCGAGGGGGGAGGGCAGAAAACGAGCAGTACTTC
>TRBV4-3|TRBJ2-5|once|NA
CASSYSPTETQYF
TGCGCCAGCAGCTATTCCCCTACGGAGACCCAGTACTTC
>TRBV18|TRBJ2-2|few|NA
CASSPGPFQNTGELFF
TGTGCCAGCTCACCCGGACCTTTCCAAAACACCGGGGAGCTGTTTTTT
>TRBV7-3|TRBJ2-2|NA|NA
CASSVDGTGELFF
TGTGCCAGCAGCGTAGACGGCACCGGGGAGCTGTTTTTT
>TRBV7-7|TRBJ1-5|NA|NA
CASSLDRGPRDRSQHF
TGTGCCAGCAGCTTAGATAGGGGCCCGCGGGATAGGTCCCAGCATTTT
>TRBV15|TRBJ2-7|NA|TRBD2
CATSKESGAYEQYF
TGTGCCACCAGCAAAGAAAGCGGGGCCTACGAGCAGTACTTC
>TRBV18|TRBJ1-1|NA|TRBD1
CASFQGADTEAFF
TGTGCCAGCTTTCAGGGGGCCGACACTGAAGCTTTCTTT
>TRBV19|TRBJ1-1|once|NA
CASRAPFGNTEAFF
TGTGCCAGTAGGGCCCCGTTTGGGAACACTGAAGCTTTCTTT
>TRBV6-1|TRBJ1-5|NA|NA
CASIGRAYSNQPQHF
TGTGCCAGCATCGGCAGAGCTTATAGCAATCAGCCCCAGCATTTT
>TRBV5-6|TRBJ1-6|NA|NA
CASSERGIRSPLHF
TGTGCCAGCAGCGAGAGGGGGATAAGGTCACCCCTCCACTTT
>TRBV6-5|TRBJ2-3|once|NA
CASRRGSTDTQYF
TGTGCCAGCAGGCGGGGCAGCACAGATACGCAGTATTTT
>TRBV28|TRBJ1-4|NA|TRBD1
CASSSAGTGSEKLFF
TGTGCCAGCAGTTCTGCCGGGACAGGGAGTGAAAAACTGTTTTTT